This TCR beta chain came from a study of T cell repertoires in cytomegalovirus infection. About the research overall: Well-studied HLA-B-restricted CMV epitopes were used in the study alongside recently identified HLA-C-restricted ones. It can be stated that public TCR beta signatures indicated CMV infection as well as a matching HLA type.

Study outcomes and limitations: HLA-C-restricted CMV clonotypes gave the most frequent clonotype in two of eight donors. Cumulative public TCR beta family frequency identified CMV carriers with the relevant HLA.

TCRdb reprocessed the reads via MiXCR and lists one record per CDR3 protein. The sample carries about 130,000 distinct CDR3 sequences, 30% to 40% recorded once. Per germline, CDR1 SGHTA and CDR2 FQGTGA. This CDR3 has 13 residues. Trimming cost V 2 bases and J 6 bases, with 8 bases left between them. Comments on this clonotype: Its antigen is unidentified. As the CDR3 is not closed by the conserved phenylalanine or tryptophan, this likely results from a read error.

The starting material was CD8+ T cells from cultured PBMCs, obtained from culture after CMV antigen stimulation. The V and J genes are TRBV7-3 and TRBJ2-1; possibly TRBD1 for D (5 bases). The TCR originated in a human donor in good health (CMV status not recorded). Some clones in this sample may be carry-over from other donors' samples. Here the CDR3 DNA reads TGTGCCAGCAGCTTATGGCAGGGCAATGAGCAGTTCTCC. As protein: CASSLWQGNEQFS.